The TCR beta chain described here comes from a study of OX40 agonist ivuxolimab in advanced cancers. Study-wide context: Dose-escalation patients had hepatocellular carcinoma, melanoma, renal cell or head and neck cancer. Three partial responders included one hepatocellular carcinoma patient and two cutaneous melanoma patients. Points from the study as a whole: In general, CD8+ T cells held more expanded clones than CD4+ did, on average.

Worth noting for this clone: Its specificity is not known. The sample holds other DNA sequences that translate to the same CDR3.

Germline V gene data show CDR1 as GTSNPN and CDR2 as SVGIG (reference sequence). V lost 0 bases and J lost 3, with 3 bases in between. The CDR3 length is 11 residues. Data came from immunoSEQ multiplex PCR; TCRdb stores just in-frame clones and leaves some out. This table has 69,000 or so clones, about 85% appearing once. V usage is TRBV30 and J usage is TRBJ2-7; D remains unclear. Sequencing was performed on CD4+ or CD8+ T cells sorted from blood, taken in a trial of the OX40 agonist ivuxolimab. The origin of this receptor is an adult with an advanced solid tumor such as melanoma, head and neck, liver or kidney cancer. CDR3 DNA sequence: TGTGCCTGGAGTGTTGACTACGAGCAGTACTTC. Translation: CAWSVDYEQYF.